The 19 T cell receptor beta chains below all came from one sample that was sequenced in a study of control samples from healthy donors and cancer patients. Assay: immunoSEQ multiplex PCR; the TCRdb copy retains only in-frame clones and omits some. The profile covers about 130,000 clones, with around 92% appearing a single time and less than 2.5% taken by the ten largest. Specimen: blood. The origin of the receptors is a woman aged 50 to 60 in good health.

This clone came up a few times. CDR3: CASSTGVSQPQHF. The DNA for the CDR3 is TGCGCCAGCAGTACAGGGGTATCCCAGCCCCAGCATTTT. The chain uses TRBV10-1 and TRBJ1-5; 7 positions agree with TRBD1. V shed 5 bases, J shed 7 bases, and the junction held 5 bases outside the gene matches. Germline V gives CDR1 WNHNN, CDR2 SYGVQD (reference sequence). The CDR3 length is 13 residues.

This clone was observed once. The chain carries TRBV19 and TRBJ2-2; the D is unclear. The length of the CDR3 is 12 residues. V was clipped by 6 bases and J by 6 bases, with 8 bases between them. Germline V gives CDR1 LNHDA, CDR2 SQIVND (reference sequence). Here the CDR3 reads CASRDSAGELFF. The CDR3, as DNA: TGTGCCAGTAGAGACTCAGCCGGGGAGCTGTTTTTT.

This chain connects TRBV3-1 (or the pseudogene TRBV3-2) to TRBJ2-7; the D is unclear. Trimming removed 4 bases from V and 0 bases from J, with 13 bases in between. The CDR3 runs 15 residues. CDR1 LGHDT and CDR2 YNNKEL come from the germline V gene (reference sequence). For the CDR3, the DNA is TGTGCCAGCAGCCCCTTGAGCAAAAACTCCTACGAGCAGTACTTC. Amino acid sequence: CASSPLSKNSYEQYF.

The CDR3 region is CASSGQISYEQYF. CDR3 DNA: TGTGCCAGCAGTGGACAGATCTCCTACGAGCAGTACTTC. The chain couples TRBV2 to TRBJ2-7, with D perhaps TRBD1 (5 bases). Trimming removed 4 bases from V and 0 bases from J, with 7 bases in between. This CDR3 is 13 amino acids long. Germline-derived CDR1 and CDR2 are SNHLY and FYNNEI. The full variable domain, with the rest looked up from reference TRBV2 and TRBJ2-7, is EPEVTQTPSHQVTQMGQEVILRCVPISNHLYFYWYRQILGQKVEFLVSFYNNEISEKSEIFDDQFSVERPDGSNFTLKIRSTKLEDSAMYFCASSGQISYEQYFGPGTRLTVT.

The V and J genes are TRBV29-1 and TRBJ1-1, with D tentatively TRBD1 (6 bases). Germline values: CDR1 SQVTM, CDR2 ANQGSEA. The CDR3 length is 14 residues. V was shortened by 7 bases and J by 4 bases, with 19 bases between the two germline ends. CDR3 sequence reads: CSATSQGRGTEAFF. In DNA form, the CDR3 reads TGCAGCGCTACTTCTCAGGGGAGGGGCACTGAAGCTTTCTTT.

The chain has TRBV19 and TRBJ1-1; the D is unclear. Trimming cost V 8 bases and J 2 bases, with 15 bases left between them. This CDR3 is 14 amino acids long. Germline CDR1 and CDR2: LNHDA and SQIVND (reference sequence). DNA for the CDR3: TGTGCCAGTCGGGTTCCGGGTTTTAACACTGAAGCTTTCTTT. Its protein is CASRVPGFNTEAFF.

V is TRBV29-1 and J is TRBJ2-5; possibly TRBD1 for D (6 bases). The V end lost 4 bases, the J end lost 4 bases, and 13 bases lay between the germline ends. Germline CDR1 is SQVTM and CDR2 is ANQGSEA. CDR3 length equals 13 residues. The CDR3 DNA follows: TGCAGCGTTGCCCCTGGACAGTCAGAGACCCAGTACTTC. Translation gives CSVAPGQSETQYF.

The chain carries TRBV5-4 and TRBJ1-6; no definite D call. The germline V gene has CDR1 SGHNT and CDR2 YYREEE (reference sequence). Trimming shortened V by 2 bases and J by 3 bases, and 6 bases separated the two germline ends. The CDR3 has 14 residues. CDR3 loop: CASSLPDYNSPLHF. The CDR3 DNA sequence: TGTGCCAGCAGCTTACCGGACTATAATTCACCCCTCCACTTT.

This rearrangement joins TRBV18 to TRBJ1-2; 10 bases fit TRBD1. This CDR3 is built from 13 residues. V dropped 5 bases and J dropped 8; count of bases not matched to a gene: 5. Looked up from germline, CDR1 is KGHSH and CDR2 is LQKENI. The CDR3 sequence is CASSSGQGWGYTF. In DNA, the CDR3 is TGTGCCAGCTCATCGGGACAGGGGTGGGGCTACACCTTC.

CDR3 sequence (DNA): TGTGCCAGCAGGTTAGGGGGGGCAGGGGGCACAGATACGCAGTATTTT. Its translation is CASRLGGAGGTDTQYF. J is TRBJ2-3 and V is TRBV28, with D perhaps matching TRBD2 (7 bases). V was trimmed by 6 bases and J by 1 base, leaving 17 bases between them. The CDR3 runs to 16 residues. CDR1 and CDR2 from the germline V gene are MDHEN and SYDVKM.

The genes are TRBV15 and TRBJ1-1; no clear D. CDR1 is LNHNV, CDR2 YYDKDF, per germline (reference sequence). The germline V and J ends were trimmed by 5 bases and 7 bases, with 11 bases remaining between them. The CDR3 extends over 12 amino acids. The CDR3 here is CATSSRLGEAFF. In DNA, the CDR3 is TGTGCCACCAGCTCCCGGTTAGGTGAAGCTTTCTTT.

The chain recombines TRBV6-6 with TRBJ2-7; D is perhaps TRBD2 (6 bases). This CDR3 contains 11 residues. Per the germline V gene, CDR1 is MNHNY and CDR2 is SVGAGI (reference sequence). The CDR3, as DNA: TGTGGGACCACTGGGGGGTACGAGCAGTACTTC. This sequence encodes CGTTGGYEQYF.

The rearrangement uses TRBV27 and TRBJ2-3, with D uncertain. This CDR3 comprises 13 residues. V was trimmed by 5 bases and J by 2 bases, leaving 8 bases between them. In germline, CDR1 is MNHEY, CDR2 SMNVEV (reference sequence). The chain's CDR3 is CASSIANTDTQYF. The CDR3 region has the DNA TGTGCCAGCAGTATTGCCAACACAGATACGCAGTATTTT.

The rearrangement joins TRBV15 to TRBJ1-5; no reliable D call. Germline lookup yields CDR1 LNHNV and CDR2 YYDKDF (reference sequence). V shed 3 bases and J shed 3 bases, with 9 bases lying between them. The CDR3 extends over 14 amino acids. Here the CDR3 reads CATSRDGLNQPQHF. The DNA of the CDR3 is TGTGCCACCAGCAGGGACGGACTCAATCAGCCCCAGCATTTT.

The CDR3 sequence: CASSQDSGSLRTYNEQFF. The CDR3 bases are TGTGCCAGCAGCCAAGATAGTGGTAGCCTCCGGACCTACAATGAGCAGTTCTTC. J is TRBJ2-1 and V is TRBV4-2; no definite D call. Trimming stripped 0 bases from V and 2 bases from J, with 17 bases between. Germline V gene lookup returns CDR1 LGHNA and CDR2 YNFKEQ. The CDR3 is 18 residues long.

This chain links TRBV6-5 with TRBJ1-2; D is unclear. CDR1 is MNHEY and CDR2 is SVGAGI in the germline V gene. Trimming took 5 bases from V and 2 from J, leaving 9 bases between them. The CDR3 has 13 residues. The CDR3 sequence is CASSPGRNYGYTF. CDR3 nucleotide sequence: TGTGCCAGCAGTCCCGGACGGAACTATGGCTACACCTTC.

V gene TRBV19 combines with J gene TRBJ2-1, with D possibly being TRBD2 (6 bases). CDR1 and CDR2 from the germline V gene are LNHDA and SQIVND (reference sequence). This CDR3 spans 13 amino acids. V dropped 7 bases and J dropped 9 bases, with 16 bases sitting between them. This CDR3 reads CASTRDPGGEQFF. The CDR3 DNA reads as TGTGCCAGTACCCGGGACCCCGGGGGTGAGCAGTTCTTC. Using reference TRBV19 and TRBJ2-1 for the parts outside the CDR3, the full variable domain is DGGITQSPKYLFRKEGQNVTLSCEQNLNHDAMYWYRQDPGQGLRLIYYSQIVNDFQKGDIAEGYSVSREKKESFPLTVTSAQKNPTAFYLCASTRDPGGEQFFGPGTRLTVL.

The genes are TRBV7-9 and TRBJ1-6; a possible D gene is TRBD1 (5 bases). The CDR3 runs 12 residues. The germline V and J ends were trimmed by 4 bases and 10 bases, with 8 bases remaining between them. Germline V gene data show CDR1 as SEHNR and CDR2 as FQNEAQ (reference sequence). In nucleotides, the CDR3 is TGTGCCAGCAGCTCCGGGGGGTCACCCCTCCACTTT. Residues: CASSSGGSPLHF.

In nucleotides, the CDR3 is TGTGCCAGCAGCCAATATCAGGGAAAGGGCGGGGAGCTGTTTTTT. Translating it yields CASSQYQGKGGELFF. The chain carries TRBV3-1 (or the pseudogene TRBV3-2) and TRBJ2-2; possible D gene TRBD1, 5 bases. The CDR3 loop spans 15 amino acids. The ends were cut back, 2 bases at V and 7 bases at J, with 14 bases in the middle. CDR1 LGHDT and CDR2 YNNKEL come from the germline V gene (reference sequence).